The rows below give T cell receptor beta chains drawn from one sample of a study of control samples from healthy donors and cancer patients. Generated by immunoSEQ multiplex PCR, the TCRdb table keeps only in-frame clones and is missing some. The repertoire consists of about 150,000 clones, with 85% to 95% occurring once and the leading ten covering under 2.5%. Sequencing used blood. These receptors were obtained from a man aged 45-65 years in good health. Each CDR3 is given with its conserved first and last residue. D genes are given only for firm matches. Expanded clones are given a class, and other clones once, few, many or no size at all.

j_call: TRBJ1-5
v_call: TRBV28
d_call: TRBD1
clone_size: NA
cdr3_length: 15
cdr3_nt: TGTGCCAGCAGGGGACAGGGCTGGGGCAATCAGCCCCAGCATTTT
cdr3_aa: CASRGQGWGNQPQHF

j_call: TRBJ1-4
v_call: TRBV28
d_call: NA
clone_size: NA
cdr3_length: 14
cdr3_nt: TGTGCCAGCAGTCCCCTGGGAGAGCGTGAAAAACTGTTTTTT
cdr3_aa: CASSPLGEREKLFF

j_call: TRBJ2-7
v_call: TRBV28
d_call: NA
clone_size: NA
cdr3_length: 12
cdr3_nt: TGTGCCAGCACTTACGACAGTAACGAGCAGTACTTC
cdr3_aa: CASTYDSNEQYF

j_call: TRBJ2-5
v_call: TRBV6-5
d_call: TRBD1
clone_size: NA
cdr3_length: 15
cdr3_nt: TGTGCCATCATGGGACAGGGGCGATTTCAAGAGACCCAGTACTTC
cdr3_aa: CAIMGQGRFQETQYF

j_call: TRBJ1-5
v_call: TRBV13
d_call: TRBD1
clone_size: NA
cdr3_length: 15
cdr3_nt: TGTGCCAGCAGCCGTGGGACAGGGTGGGGGCAGCCCCAGCATTTT
cdr3_aa: CASSRGTGWGQPQHF

j_call: TRBJ1-1
v_call: TRBV7-9
d_call: TRBD1
clone_size: NA
cdr3_length: 13
cdr3_nt: TGTGCCAGCAGCTTCTCAGGGGGCGCGAAAGCTTTCTTT
cdr3_aa: CASSFSGGAKAFF

j_call: TRBJ1-1
v_call: TRBV16
d_call: NA
clone_size: NA
cdr3_length: 12
cdr3_nt: TGTGCCAGCAGCGCACGCGGCACTGAAGCTTTCTTT
cdr3_aa: CASSARGTEAFF

j_call: TRBJ2-1
v_call: TRBV4-1
d_call: TRBD2
clone_size: NA
cdr3_length: 16
cdr3_nt: TGCGCCAGCAGCCAAGATTGGGGGAGGGCCTGGGATGAGCAGTTCTTC
cdr3_aa: CASSQDWGRAWDEQFF

j_call: TRBJ2-2
v_call: TRBV27
d_call: TRBD1
clone_size: once
cdr3_length: 17
cdr3_nt: TGTGCCAGCAGTATCACAGCCGGGACAGGGGTGACCGGGGAGCTGTTTTTT
cdr3_aa: CASSITAGTGVTGELFF

j_call: TRBJ2-7
v_call: TRBV2
d_call: TRBD1
clone_size: few
cdr3_length: 12
cdr3_nt: TGTGCCAGCGGGACAGGCTTATACGAGCAGTACTTC
cdr3_aa: CASGTGLYEQYF

j_call: TRBJ2-3
v_call: TRBV2
d_call: NA
clone_size: NA
cdr3_length: 14
cdr3_nt: TGTGCCAGCAGTGGGACTACTGAGAGAGATACGCAGTATTTT
cdr3_aa: CASSGTTERDTQYF

j_call: TRBJ2-7
v_call: TRBV4-2
d_call: NA
clone_size: NA
cdr3_length: 13
cdr3_nt: TGTGCCAGCAGCCAACCACAGGGTGACGAGCAGTACTTC
cdr3_aa: CASSQPQGDEQYF

j_call: TRBJ2-1
v_call: TRBV11-3
d_call: TRBD2
clone_size: NA
cdr3_length: 17
cdr3_nt: TGTGCCAGCAGCCCGCCAAAGGGGCGGGAGGGGGAAAATGAGCAGTTCTTC
cdr3_aa: CASSPPKGREGENEQFF

j_call: TRBJ1-6
v_call: TRBV29-1
d_call: TRBD1
clone_size: NA
cdr3_length: 14
cdr3_nt: TGCAGCGTTTATACTGGGACAGGGAGTTCACCCCTCCACTTT
cdr3_aa: CSVYTGTGSSPLHF

j_call: TRBJ2-5
v_call: TRBV5-1
d_call: TRBD1
clone_size: NA
cdr3_length: 15
cdr3_nt: TGCGCCAGCAGCGGAATGACAGGGGCCGGGGAGACCCAGTACTTC
cdr3_aa: CASSGMTGAGETQYF

j_call: TRBJ1-5
v_call: TRBV7-9
d_call: NA
clone_size: few
cdr3_length: 13
cdr3_nt: TGTGCCAGCAGCCAGGACGGTAATCAGCCCCAGCATTTT
cdr3_aa: CASSQDGNQPQHF

j_call: TRBJ2-7
v_call: TRBV11-2
d_call: NA
clone_size: NA
cdr3_length: 13
cdr3_nt: TGTGCCAGCAGCTTGTCACAACCCTACGAGCAGTACTTC
cdr3_aa: CASSLSQPYEQYF

j_call: TRBJ1-1
v_call: TRBV19
d_call: TRBD1
clone_size: NA
cdr3_length: 17
cdr3_nt: TGTGCCAGTAGGAGGGACAGCGAGCCTCTTGGGAACACTGAAGCTTTCTTT
cdr3_aa: CASRRDSEPLGNTEAFF

j_call: TRBJ1-2
v_call: TRBV10-2
d_call: NA
clone_size: NA
cdr3_length: 14
cdr3_nt: TGCGCCAGCAGGATCTCGAGAATGGGAGTTGGCTACACCTTC
cdr3_aa: CASRISRMGVGYTF

j_call: TRBJ2-7
v_call: TRBV21-1
d_call: NA
clone_size: NA
cdr3_length: 17
cdr3_nt: TGTGCCAGCAGCCTAAAAGCAGAGGGAGGGCCGGTATGCGAGCAGTACTTC
cdr3_aa: CASSLKAEGGPVCEQYF

j_call: TRBJ1-2
v_call: TRBV6-5
d_call: NA
clone_size: few
cdr3_length: 15
cdr3_nt: TGTGCCAGCAGTTACGACAGTATTGGTCTCTATGGCTACACCTTC
cdr3_aa: CASSYDSIGLYGYTF

j_call: TRBJ1-4
v_call: TRBV10-3
d_call: NA
clone_size: once
cdr3_length: 15
cdr3_nt: TGTGCCATCAGTGAGTCGGGCACCCCTAATGAAAAACTGTTTTTT
cdr3_aa: CAISESGTPNEKLFF

j_call: TRBJ1-6
v_call: TRBV6-5
d_call: NA
clone_size: NA
cdr3_length: 15
cdr3_nt: TGTGCCAGCAGTTACCGGCCCTTGCTTGATTCACCCCTCCACTTT
cdr3_aa: CASSYRPLLDSPLHF

j_call: TRBJ2-7
v_call: TRBV6-1
d_call: TRBD1
clone_size: NA
cdr3_length: 16
cdr3_nt: TGTGCCAGCAGTGAATGGGGGGGGACAGGGGGCTACGAGCAGTACTTC
cdr3_aa: CASSEWGGTGGYEQYF

j_call: TRBJ2-3
v_call: TRBV11-2
d_call: NA
clone_size: NA
cdr3_length: 14
cdr3_nt: TGTGCCAGCAGCTTCCTACTACGAACAGATACGCAGTATTTT
cdr3_aa: CASSFLLRTDTQYF

j_call: TRBJ2-5
v_call: TRBV6-1
d_call: TRBD2
clone_size: NA
cdr3_length: 15
cdr3_nt: TGTGCCAGCAGTGAGAGCGGGGGACTCCAAGAGACCCAGTACTTC
cdr3_aa: CASSESGGLQETQYF

j_call: TRBJ1-1
v_call: TRBV19
d_call: NA
clone_size: NA
cdr3_length: 13
cdr3_nt: TGTGCCAGTAGTATGAAGGGGAACACTGAAGCTTTCTTT
cdr3_aa: CASSMKGNTEAFF

j_call: TRBJ2-3
v_call: TRBV29-1
d_call: TRBD2
clone_size: NA
cdr3_length: 15
cdr3_nt: TGCAGCGTTGAAGTGATTAGCGGGAGAGGAGATACGCAGTATTTT
cdr3_aa: CSVEVISGRGDTQYF

j_call: TRBJ2-1
v_call: TRBV11-3
d_call: TRBD2
clone_size: NA
cdr3_length: 15
cdr3_nt: TGTGCCAGCAGCTCCGGACTAGCGGGAGGAAGTGAGCAGTTCTTC
cdr3_aa: CASSSGLAGGSEQFF

j_call: TRBJ2-2
v_call: TRBV7-9
d_call: NA
clone_size: once
cdr3_length: 15
cdr3_nt: TGTGCCAGCAGCCCTCCCGGGGGCCGGACCGGGGAGCTGTTTTTT
cdr3_aa: CASSPPGGRTGELFF

j_call: TRBJ1-1
v_call: TRBV30
d_call: NA
clone_size: NA
cdr3_length: 11
cdr3_nt: TGTGCCTGGAGTGTAGTGGAAGAAGCTTTCTTT
cdr3_aa: CAWSVVEEAFF

j_call: TRBJ1-2
v_call: TRBV18
d_call: TRBD1
clone_size: NA
cdr3_length: 14
cdr3_nt: TGTGCCAGCTCACCCGGGACAGGGGACTATGGCTACACCTTC
cdr3_aa: CASSPGTGDYGYTF

j_call: TRBJ1-2
v_call: TRBV6-5
d_call: NA
clone_size: NA
cdr3_length: 13
cdr3_nt: TGTGCCAGCACCTCAGGGGCCGGCTATGGCTACACCTTC
cdr3_aa: CASTSGAGYGYTF

j_call: TRBJ1-2
v_call: TRBV27
d_call: NA
clone_size: NA
cdr3_length: 13
cdr3_nt: TGTGCCAGCAGTTTAGGGGCAGGGATGGGCTACACCTTC
cdr3_aa: CASSLGAGMGYTF

j_call: TRBJ1-1
v_call: TRBV25-1
d_call: NA
clone_size: NA
cdr3_length: 13
cdr3_nt: TGTGCCAGCAGTGTGGGGGTGGGGAGTGAAGCTTTCTTT
cdr3_aa: CASSVGVGSEAFF

j_call: TRBJ2-7
v_call: TRBV2
d_call: NA
clone_size: NA
cdr3_length: 12
cdr3_nt: TGTGCCAGCAGTGAAACCACCTACGAGCAGTACTTC
cdr3_aa: CASSETTYEQYF

j_call: TRBJ2-1
v_call: TRBV2
d_call: NA
clone_size: NA
cdr3_length: 15
cdr3_nt: TGTGCCAGCAGTGTTCTTAGGGGGACCTACAATGAGCAGTTCTTC
cdr3_aa: CASSVLRGTYNEQFF

j_call: TRBJ2-2
v_call: TRBV30
d_call: NA
clone_size: NA
cdr3_length: 13
cdr3_nt: TGTGCCTGGAGAAGAGCGGCTACCGGGGAGCTGTTTTTT
cdr3_aa: CAWRRAATGELFF

j_call: TRBJ2-7
v_call: TRBV7-9
d_call: NA
clone_size: NA
cdr3_length: 13
cdr3_nt: TGTGCCAGCAGCCCCTCCCGGATGGAGGAGCAGTACTTC
cdr3_aa: CASSPSRMEEQYF

j_call: TRBJ1-1
v_call: TRBV5-1
d_call: TRBD1
clone_size: NA
cdr3_length: 15
cdr3_nt: TGCGCCAGCAGCGAAGGGACAGGGACGAACACTGAAGCTTTCTTT
cdr3_aa: CASSEGTGTNTEAFF

j_call: TRBJ2-2
v_call: TRBV15
d_call: TRBD2
clone_size: NA
cdr3_length: 17
cdr3_nt: TGTGCCACCAGCAGAGATTGGGCTAGCGGAGCTACCGGGGAGCTGTTTTTT
cdr3_aa: CATSRDWASGATGELFF

j_call: TRBJ2-5
v_call: TRBV2
d_call: TRBD2
clone_size: NA
cdr3_length: 14
cdr3_nt: TGTGCCAGCACCCAAGAGGGAGGGTCGGAGACCCAGTACTTC
cdr3_aa: CASTQEGGSETQYF

j_call: TRBJ2-1
v_call: TRBV5-1
d_call: TRBD1
clone_size: NA
cdr3_length: 15
cdr3_nt: TGCGCCAGCAGCTTCGGGCAGGGGGCTTTAAGTGAGCAGTTCTTC
cdr3_aa: CASSFGQGALSEQFF

j_call: TRBJ2-7
v_call: TRBV5-1
d_call: NA
clone_size: once
cdr3_length: 13
cdr3_nt: TGCGCCAGCAGCTTGTCAGGCGAGGTACAGCAGTACTTC
cdr3_aa: CASSLSGEVQQYF

j_call: TRBJ1-5
v_call: TRBV6-5
d_call: NA
clone_size: NA
cdr3_length: 15
cdr3_nt: TGTGCCAGCAGTTACTCTGGTTCCAGCAATCAGCCCCAGCATTTT
cdr3_aa: CASSYSGSSNQPQHF

j_call: TRBJ1-2
v_call: TRBV11-2
d_call: NA
clone_size: NA
cdr3_length: 15
cdr3_nt: TGTGCCAGCAGCTTACTTTCTGCCACCAGGGACGGCTACACCTTC
cdr3_aa: CASSLLSATRDGYTF

j_call: TRBJ2-2
v_call: TRBV2
d_call: NA
clone_size: NA
cdr3_length: 12
cdr3_nt: TGTGCCAGCAGTGATGGGTTCGGGGAGCTGTTTTTT
cdr3_aa: CASSDGFGELFF

j_call: TRBJ2-6
v_call: TRBV28
d_call: TRBD1
clone_size: NA
cdr3_length: 15
cdr3_nt: TGTGCCAGCACCCTCAGGGGGACGGGGGCCAACGTCCTGACTTTC
cdr3_aa: CASTLRGTGANVLTF

j_call: TRBJ1-5
v_call: TRBV19
d_call: NA
clone_size: NA
cdr3_length: 18
cdr3_nt: TGTGCCAGTAGTATCGGGTACTGGGGGCGCGGCCCCAGCCAGCCCCAGCATTTT
cdr3_aa: CASSIGYWGRGPSQPQHF

j_call: TRBJ2-6
v_call: TRBV5-1
d_call: NA
clone_size: NA
cdr3_length: 16
cdr3_nt: TGCGCCAGCAGCGTCTTAGCCTACTCTGGGGCCAACGTCCTGACTTTC
cdr3_aa: CASSVLAYSGANVLTF

j_call: TRBJ2-7
v_call: TRBV27
d_call: NA
clone_size: few
cdr3_length: 15
cdr3_nt: TGTGCCAGCAGTTTTCTTCGAGGGAGCTCCTACGAGCAGTACTTC
cdr3_aa: CASSFLRGSSYEQYF

j_call: TRBJ1-1
v_call: TRBV11-2
d_call: TRBD1
clone_size: NA
cdr3_length: 13
cdr3_nt: TGTGCCAGCAGCTTAAACATGGGACAGGAAGCTTTCTTT
cdr3_aa: CASSLNMGQEAFF

j_call: TRBJ2-2
v_call: TRBV11-2
d_call: NA
clone_size: NA
cdr3_length: 14
cdr3_nt: TGTGCCAGCAGCTTAGATTCAGCGGCCGGGGAGCTGTTTTTT
cdr3_aa: CASSLDSAAGELFF

j_call: TRBJ1-5
v_call: TRBV3-1/TRBV3-2
d_call: NA
clone_size: NA
cdr3_length: 16
cdr3_nt: TGTGCCAGCAGCCAAGGGACTTGGGGGAGCAATCAGCCCCAGCATTTT
cdr3_aa: CASSQGTWGSNQPQHF

j_call: TRBJ2-2
v_call: TRBV4-1
d_call: NA
clone_size: NA
cdr3_length: 15
cdr3_nt: TGCGCCAGCAGCCGGAGGGCTAGTAACACCGGGGAGCTGTTTTTT
cdr3_aa: CASSRRASNTGELFF

j_call: TRBJ1-1
v_call: TRBV28
d_call: TRBD1
clone_size: NA
cdr3_length: 14
cdr3_nt: TGTGCCAGCACTTCGACAGGGGGCTTAACTGAAGCTTTCTTT
cdr3_aa: CASTSTGGLTEAFF

j_call: TRBJ1-5
v_call: TRBV19
d_call: NA
clone_size: NA
cdr3_length: 13
cdr3_nt: TGTGCCAGTAAGGCCAGCAGCAATCAGCCCCAGCATTTT
cdr3_aa: CASKASSNQPQHF

j_call: TRBJ2-2
v_call: TRBV28
d_call: NA
clone_size: NA
cdr3_length: 14
cdr3_nt: TGTGCCAGCAGTGGATCTTCGAACACCGGGGAGCTGTTTTTT
cdr3_aa: CASSGSSNTGELFF

j_call: TRBJ2-3
v_call: TRBV5-1
d_call: NA
clone_size: NA
cdr3_length: 16
cdr3_nt: TGCGCCAGCAGCTTGCAACCCGCGGAAATCACAGATACGCAGTATTTT
cdr3_aa: CASSLQPAEITDTQYF

j_call: TRBJ1-5
v_call: TRBV15
d_call: NA
clone_size: few
cdr3_length: 17
cdr3_nt: TGTGCCACCAGCCCGATGAGAAAGGGGCGAGGCAATCAGCCCCAGCATTTT
cdr3_aa: CATSPMRKGRGNQPQHF